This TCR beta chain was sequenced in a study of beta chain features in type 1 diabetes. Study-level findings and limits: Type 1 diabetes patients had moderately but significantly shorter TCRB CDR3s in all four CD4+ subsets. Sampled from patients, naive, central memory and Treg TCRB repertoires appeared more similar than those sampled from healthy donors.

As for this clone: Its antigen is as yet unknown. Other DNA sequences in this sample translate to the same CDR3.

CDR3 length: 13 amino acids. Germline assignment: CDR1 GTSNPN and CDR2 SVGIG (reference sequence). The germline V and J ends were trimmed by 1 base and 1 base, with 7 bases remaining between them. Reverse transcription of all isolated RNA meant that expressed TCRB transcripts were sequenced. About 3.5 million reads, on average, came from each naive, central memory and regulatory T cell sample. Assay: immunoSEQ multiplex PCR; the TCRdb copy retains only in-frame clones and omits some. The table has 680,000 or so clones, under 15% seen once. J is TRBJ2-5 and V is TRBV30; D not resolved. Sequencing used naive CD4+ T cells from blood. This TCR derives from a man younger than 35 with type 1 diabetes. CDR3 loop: CAWSAQTQETQYF. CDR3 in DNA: TGTGCCTGGAGTGCACAGACCCAAGAGACCCAGTACTTC.